The following is a T cell receptor beta chain sequence with its context. The antigen remains unidentified. The table came from immunoSEQ multiplex PCR; TCRdb's copy has only in-frame clones and leaves some out. In the table there are approximately 100,000 clones, roughly 89% of which are singletons. The sample originates from a study of a mutant IDH1 vaccine in newly diagnosed glioma. Overall study context: Vaccinations were initiated 4-6 weeks following radiotherapy alone, or were given together with temozolomide cycles. Every participant had undergone radiotherapy, temozolomide, or both before, and most underwent both.

Regarding time point: week 47, end of study. In every dose of vaccine, 300 ug of mutant IDH1 20-mer peptide was given alongside topical imiquimod. The patients received vaccinations eight times, in weeks 1, 3, 5, 7, 11, 15, 19 and 23. V was clipped by 4 bases and J by 0 bases, with 6 bases between them. Looked up from germline, CDR1 is LNHDA and CDR2 is SQIVND (reference sequence). CDR3 length: 13 residues. Points from the study as a whole: Pseudoprogression showed no apparent link to changes in top peripheral T cell clonotypes.

The rearrangement uses TRBV19 and TRBJ2-5, with D unclear. This clonotype was obtained from a woman aged 45-60 years with glioma. This sample comprised PBMCs, obtained from a glioma patient whose treatment included an IDH1 peptide vaccine. The DNA for the CDR3 is TGTGCCAGTAGTAAGAACTACCAAGAGACCCAGTACTTC. Its protein is CASSKNYQETQYF.